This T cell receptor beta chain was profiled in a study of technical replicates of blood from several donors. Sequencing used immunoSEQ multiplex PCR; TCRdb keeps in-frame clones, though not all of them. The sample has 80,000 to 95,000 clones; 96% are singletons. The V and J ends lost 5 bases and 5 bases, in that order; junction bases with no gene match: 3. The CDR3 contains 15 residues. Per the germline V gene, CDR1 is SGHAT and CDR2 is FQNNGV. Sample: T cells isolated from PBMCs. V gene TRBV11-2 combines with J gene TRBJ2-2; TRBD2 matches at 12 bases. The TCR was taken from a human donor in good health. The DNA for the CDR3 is TGTGCCAGCAGCGCCGGGACTAGCGGGACCGGGGAGCTGTTTTTT. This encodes CASSAGTSGTGELFF.